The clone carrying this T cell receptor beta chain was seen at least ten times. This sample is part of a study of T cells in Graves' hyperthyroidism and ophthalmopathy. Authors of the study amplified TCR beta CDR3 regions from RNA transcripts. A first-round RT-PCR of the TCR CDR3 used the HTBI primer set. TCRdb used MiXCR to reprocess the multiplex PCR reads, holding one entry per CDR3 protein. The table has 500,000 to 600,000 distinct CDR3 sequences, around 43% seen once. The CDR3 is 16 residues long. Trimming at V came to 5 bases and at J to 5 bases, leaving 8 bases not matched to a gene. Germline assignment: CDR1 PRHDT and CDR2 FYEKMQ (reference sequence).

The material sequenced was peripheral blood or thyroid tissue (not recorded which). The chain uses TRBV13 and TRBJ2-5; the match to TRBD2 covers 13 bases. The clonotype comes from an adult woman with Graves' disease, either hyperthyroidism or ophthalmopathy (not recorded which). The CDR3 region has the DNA TGTGCCAGCAGCCCCCGGACTAGCGGGAGCCTGGAGACCCAGTACTTC. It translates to CASSPRTSGSLETQYF.